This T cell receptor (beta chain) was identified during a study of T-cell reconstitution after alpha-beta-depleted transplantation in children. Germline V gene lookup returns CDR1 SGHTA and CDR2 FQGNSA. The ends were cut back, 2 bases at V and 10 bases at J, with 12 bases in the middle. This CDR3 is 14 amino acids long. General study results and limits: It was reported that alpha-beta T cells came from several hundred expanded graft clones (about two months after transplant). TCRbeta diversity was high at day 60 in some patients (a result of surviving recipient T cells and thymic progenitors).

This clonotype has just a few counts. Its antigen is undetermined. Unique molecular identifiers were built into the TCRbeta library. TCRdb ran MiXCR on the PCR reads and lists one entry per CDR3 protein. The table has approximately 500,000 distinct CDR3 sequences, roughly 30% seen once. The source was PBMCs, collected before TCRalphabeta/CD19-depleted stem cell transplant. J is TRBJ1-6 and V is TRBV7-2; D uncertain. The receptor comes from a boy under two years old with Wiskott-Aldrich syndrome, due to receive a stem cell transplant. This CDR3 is CASSLFGLESPLHF. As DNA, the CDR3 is TGTGCCAGCAGCTTATTCGGGTTAGAGTCACCCCTCCACTTT.